Listed below are T cell receptor beta chains from one sample, sequenced in a study of blood T cells in healthy people across ages. In TCRdb, the 5' RACE reads were re-called with MiXCR into one record per CDR3 protein. The sample carries 1,300,000 or so distinct CDR3 sequences, approximately 59% recorded once. Source material: blood. These receptors were taken from a man aged 18 to 29 in good health. CDR3s include the opening cysteine and the closing phenylalanine or tryptophan. The order of the fields is V gene, clone size, D gene, J gene, CDR3 protein, CDR3 DNA. A D gene is named only where the DNA matches it firmly. Size values are once, few and many counts, or a class for expanded clones, and some rows have none.

v_call: TRBV29-1
clone_size: few
d_call: TRBD2
j_call: TRBJ2-1
cdr3_aa: CSGGSGKPGLGPNEQFF
cdr3_nt: TGCAGCGGAGGTTCAGGTAAACCGGGACTAGGCCCCAATGAGCAGTTCTTC

v_call: TRBV20-1
clone_size: once
d_call: TRBD1
j_call: TRBJ2-1
cdr3_aa: CSARGMGQGADEQFF
cdr3_nt: TGCAGTGCTAGAGGGATGGGACAGGGGGCGGATGAGCAGTTCTTC

v_call: TRBV10-3
clone_size: .
d_call: TRBD1
j_call: TRBJ2-4
cdr3_aa: CAISESWDSSQYF
cdr3_nt: TGTGCCATCAGTGAGTCGTGGGACAGCTCTCAGTACTTC

v_call: TRBV4-1
clone_size: .
d_call: TRBD1
j_call: TRBJ2-7
cdr3_aa: CASSQEPTGAYEQYF
cdr3_nt: TGCGCCAGCAGCCAAGAACCCACAGGGGCCTACGAGCAGTACTTC

v_call: TRBV7-8
clone_size: .
d_call: .
j_call: TRBJ1-5
cdr3_aa: CASSPGLEKRHLPDLDQPQHF
cdr3_nt: TGTGCCAGCAGCCCAGGTTTAGAGAAGAGGCACTTGCCAGACCTGGATCAGCCCCAGCATTTT

v_call: TRBV7-9
clone_size: .
d_call: .
j_call: TRBJ1-5
cdr3_aa: CASAGGGSNQPQHF
cdr3_nt: TGTGCCAGCGCTGGGGGGGGTAGCAATCAGCCCCAGCATTTT

v_call: TRBV5-1
clone_size: .
d_call: .
j_call: TRBJ2-2
cdr3_aa: CASSVTVTGELFF
cdr3_nt: TGCGCCAGCAGCGTGACAGTAACCGGGGAGCTGTTTTTT

v_call: TRBV6-2/TRBV6-3
clone_size: .
d_call: .
j_call: TRBJ2-4
cdr3_aa: CASSLRDFQNIQYF
cdr3_nt: TGTGCCAGCAGCCTCAGGGATTTCCAAAACATTCAGTACTTC

v_call: TRBV5-1
clone_size: few
d_call: TRBD1
j_call: TRBJ2-5
cdr3_aa: CASSVFGQGKGETQYF
cdr3_nt: TGCGCCAGCAGCGTCTTCGGACAGGGTAAAGGAGAGACCCAGTACTTC

v_call: TRBV24-1
clone_size: .
d_call: .
j_call: TRBJ2-2
cdr3_aa: CAPWEESNTGELFF
cdr3_nt: TGTGCCCCCTGGGAAGAGTCGAACACCGGGGAGCTGTTTTTT

v_call: TRBV20-1
clone_size: .
d_call: .
j_call: TRBJ2-5
cdr3_aa: CSANWGNPRWGTQYF
cdr3_nt: TGCAGTGCAAATTGGGGCAATCCGAGGTGGGGGACCCAGTACTTC

v_call: TRBV29-1
clone_size: many
d_call: TRBD2
j_call: TRBJ2-1
cdr3_aa: CSVDRSGGYEQFF
cdr3_nt: TGCAGCGTTGACCGAAGCGGGGGCTATGAGCAGTTCTTC

v_call: TRBV5-5
clone_size: .
d_call: TRBD1
j_call: TRBJ1-2
cdr3_aa: CASRSGQGRNYGYTF
cdr3_nt: TGTGCCAGCAGGTCTGGACAGGGGAGAAACTATGGCTACACCTTC

v_call: TRBV6-5
clone_size: .
d_call: TRBD1
j_call: TRBJ2-7
cdr3_aa: CASSYRGGQGLVEQYF
cdr3_nt: TGTGCCAGCAGTTACAGAGGTGGACAGGGTCTCGTCGAGCAGTACTTC

v_call: TRBV15
clone_size: .
d_call: .
j_call: TRBJ2-2
cdr3_aa: CATVRIPGNTGELFF
cdr3_nt: TGTGCCACCGTTCGAATCCCAGGCAACACCGGGGAGCTGTTTTTT

v_call: TRBV4-3
clone_size: .
d_call: .
j_call: TRBJ1-5
cdr3_aa: CASSFIQGSNQPQHF
cdr3_nt: TGCGCCAGCAGCTTCATACAGGGATCCAATCAGCCCCAGCATTTC

v_call: TRBV4-3
clone_size: .
d_call: TRBD2
j_call: TRBJ2-1
cdr3_aa: CASSQGTSGGHSYNEQFF
cdr3_nt: TGCGCCAGCAGCCAAGGGACTAGCGGGGGGCACTCCTACAATGAGCAGTTCTTC

v_call: TRBV4-3
clone_size: .
d_call: TRBD1
j_call: TRBJ2-3
cdr3_aa: CASSQPGTGQDTQYF
cdr3_nt: TGCGCCAGCAGCCAACCGGGGACAGGACAAGATACGCAGTATTTT

v_call: TRBV24-1
clone_size: .
d_call: .
j_call: TRBJ2-3
cdr3_aa: CATSDQVTGPTSTDTQYF
cdr3_nt: TGTGCCACCAGTGATCAAGTAACAGGCCCTACTAGCACAGATACGCAGTATTTT

v_call: TRBV20-1
clone_size: few
d_call: .
j_call: TRBJ2-4
cdr3_aa: CSAKSLTSAKNIQYF
cdr3_nt: TGCAGTGCTAAATCTTTGACATCGGCCAAAAACATTCAGTACTTC

v_call: TRBV9
clone_size: .
d_call: TRBD2
j_call: TRBJ2-7
cdr3_aa: CASSSQGLAYNEQYF
cdr3_nt: TGTGCCAGCAGCTCACAAGGACTAGCTTACAACGAGCAGTACTTC

v_call: TRBV29-1
clone_size: few
d_call: .
j_call: TRBJ2-1
cdr3_aa: CSVDRGDYNEQFF
cdr3_nt: TGCAGCGTTGATCGAGGGGATTACAATGAGCAGTTCTTC

v_call: TRBV3-1
clone_size: .
d_call: .
j_call: TRBJ2-3
cdr3_aa: CASSQGTGGPADTQYF
cdr3_nt: TGTGCCAGCAGCCAAGGGACGGGGGGCCCCGCAGATACGCAGTATTTT

v_call: TRBV20-1
clone_size: .
d_call: .
j_call: TRBJ2-7
cdr3_aa: CSAQRSEISYEQYF
cdr3_nt: TGCAGTGCGCAGAGGTCAGAAATTTCCTACGAGCAGTACTTC

v_call: TRBV7-8
clone_size: .
d_call: .
j_call: TRBJ1-2
cdr3_aa: CASSRTWGDSNYGYTF
cdr3_nt: TGTGCCAGCAGCCGTACTTGGGGAGATTCTAACTATGGCTACACCTTC

v_call: TRBV29-1
clone_size: once
d_call: .
j_call: TRBJ1-4
cdr3_aa: CSVGQIDNEKLFF
cdr3_nt: TGCAGCGTTGGTCAGATCGATAATGAAAAACTGTTTTTT

v_call: TRBV7-6
clone_size: few
d_call: TRBD2
j_call: TRBJ2-3
cdr3_aa: CASSYRGGKTDTQYF
cdr3_nt: TGTGCCAGCAGCTACCGGGGGGGGAAAACAGATACGCAGTATTTT

v_call: TRBV5-1
clone_size: .
d_call: TRBD1
j_call: TRBJ2-3
cdr3_aa: CASSNRGLSGDTQYF
cdr3_nt: TGCGCCAGCAGCAACAGGGGTCTCTCAGGAGATACGCAGTATTTT

v_call: TRBV15
clone_size: .
d_call: .
j_call: TRBJ2-2
cdr3_aa: CATTGTLNTGELFF
cdr3_nt: TGTGCCACCACCGGGACACTGAACACCGGGGAGCTGTTTTTT

v_call: TRBV27
clone_size: .
d_call: .
j_call: TRBJ1-2
cdr3_aa: CASSPAWNSGYGYTF
cdr3_nt: TGTGCCAGCAGTCCCGCCTGGAACTCTGGTTATGGCTACACCTTC

v_call: TRBV20-1
clone_size: few
d_call: .
j_call: TRBJ2-7
cdr3_aa: CSALQDISSYEQYF
cdr3_nt: TGCAGTGCGCTACAGGACATCTCCTCATACGAGCAGTACTTC

v_call: TRBV28
clone_size: .
d_call: TRBD1
j_call: TRBJ2-5
cdr3_aa: CASSFMADRGSETQYF
cdr3_nt: TGTGCCAGCAGTTTTATGGCAGACAGGGGCTCTGAGACCCAGTACTTC

v_call: TRBV28
clone_size: .
d_call: .
j_call: TRBJ2-1
cdr3_aa: CASIGACEQFF
cdr3_nt: TGTGCCAGCATAGGGGCTTGTGAGCAGTTCTTC

v_call: TRBV29-1
clone_size: few
d_call: .
j_call: TRBJ2-7
cdr3_aa: CSVGREQGPEQYF
cdr3_nt: TGCAGCGTAGGAAGAGAACAGGGTCCCGAGCAGTACTTC

v_call: TRBV6-2/TRBV6-3
clone_size: .
d_call: TRBD1
j_call: TRBJ2-1
cdr3_aa: CASRTGGRGIRNEQFF
cdr3_nt: TGTGCCAGCAGAACAGGGGGGCGCGGAATTCGCAATGAGCAGTTCTTC

v_call: TRBV11-2
clone_size: .
d_call: .
j_call: TRBJ2-7
cdr3_aa: CASSLAMSSYEQYF
cdr3_nt: TGTGCCAGCAGCTTAGCGATGAGCTCCTACGAGCAGTACTTC

v_call: TRBV20-1
clone_size: few
d_call: .
j_call: TRBJ2-1
cdr3_aa: CSARAWGNEQFF
cdr3_nt: TGCAGTGCTAGGGCCTGGGGGAATGAGCAGTTCTTC

v_call: TRBV7-2
clone_size: .
d_call: .
j_call: TRBJ1-2
cdr3_aa: CASSLRGVQLGDYGYTF
cdr3_nt: TGTGCCAGCAGCTTGCGAGGGGTACAATTGGGAGACTATGGCTACACCTTC

v_call: TRBV4-1
clone_size: .
d_call: TRBD2
j_call: TRBJ2-7
cdr3_aa: CASSQDVKTSGIYEQYF
cdr3_nt: TGCGCCAGCAGCCAAGATGTGAAGACTAGCGGGATCTACGAGCAGTACTTC

v_call: TRBV6-1
clone_size: .
d_call: TRBD2
j_call: TRBJ2-7
cdr3_aa: CASSGRGIAGAYEQYF
cdr3_nt: TGTGCCAGCAGCGGCCGGGGGATAGCGGGGGCGTACGAGCAGTACTTC

v_call: TRBV7-2
clone_size: .
d_call: TRBD1
j_call: TRBJ2-7
cdr3_aa: CASSLVLGQGLGGQYF
cdr3_nt: TGTGCCAGCAGCTTAGTCCTCGGACAGGGTCTGGGCGGGCAGTACTTC